This T cell receptor (beta chain) was obtained from a study of blood T cell repertoires in COVID-19. Study at large: Sites across the United States, Italy and Spain contributed samples from acute and convalescent COVID-19. From T cells, B-cell-depleted T cells, or PBMCs came the material, which was cDNA or gDNA.

Per germline, CDR1 SGHVS and CDR2 FNYEAQ. The germline V and J ends were trimmed by 3 bases and 5 bases, with 19 bases remaining between them. The CDR3 is 16 residues long. As processed by the authors: Nucleated cell counts were estimated from reference gene primer amplification. Here immunoSEQ multiplex PCR was the method, and the copy in TCRdb shows in-frame clones only, minus some. That table supplies the V and J calls and clone size; D and trimming were determined from the DNA. The sample has under 35,000 clones, about 90% seen once. V gene TRBV7-6 combines with J gene TRBJ2-5; a weak D match, TRBD1 (5 bases). The receptor was derived from a woman between 45 and 65 years old with active COVID-19. The specimen was peripheral blood. CDR3 region: CASSFIGWGIRETQYF. The CDR3, as DNA: TGTGCCAGCAGCTTTATTGGATGGGGCATCCGGGAGACCCAGTACTTC.